This T cell receptor beta chain stems from a study of CD8+ T cells in alopecia areata (dated by TCRdb to 2016 to 2019). In the study overall: The treated patients took part in an open-label pilot trial in which moderate-to-severe alopecia areata was treated with oral tofacitinib at 5 to 10 mg twice daily. In both human patients and the C3H/HeJ mouse model, the study applied high-throughput TCRbeta sequencing to look at T cell clonal expansion in alopecia areata. Biopsies were taken from tofacitinib-treated patients at baseline and again at 4 and 24 weeks into treatment, and several of those patients also had a later scalp biopsy. Human TCRbeta sequencing covered scalp tissue and sorted CD4+ and CD8+ peripheral blood T cells from patchy and totalis/universalis alopecia areata patients and healthy controls. Scalp clonality was compared among normal scalp (n=4), patchy alopecia areata scalp (n=8), and alopecia totalis/universalis scalp (n=8). Amplification of TCRbeta CDR3 regions was done by immunoSEQ multiplex PCR using 35 Vbeta forward primers and 13 Jbeta reverse primers. The RNA source kit depended on sample type: the PAXgene miRNA kit for fixed scalp, the miRNeasy kit for PBMCs, and the RNeasy kit for mouse skin. Disease severity in treated patients was measured with the SALT score, which quantifies the percentage of affected scalp surface area. Patients received tofacitinib for 6 to 18 months and were then followed off drug for 6 months to check for delayed response and recurrence. General study outcomes and caveats: Higher clonality and more expanded CD8+ clones were observed in lesional scalp than in normal scalp, particularly in alopecia totalis/universalis, a finding suggestive of antigenic drive. The treated cohort was small, with a single nonresponder, so links between baseline CD8+ expansion and response need larger studies. Resident alphabeta T cells in normal human skin are also sequenced, complicating scalp TCR repertoire analysis, unlike mouse skin dominated by gammadelta T cells. During tofacitinib treatment, many expanded lesional clones remained in scalp and blood, and this persistence may partly explain relapse after treatment is stopped. Scalp clonality and the number of expanded CD8+ clones among the top 100 scalp clones were significantly decreased by tofacitinib. Shared TCR sequences between patients were less evident than in mice, which may be partly attributable to HLA diversity in the patient population.

According to the study, the label for this sample's time point signals: around 22 weeks on oral tofacitinib. Taken with the paper, the label for treatment or condition translates to: oral pan-JAK inhibitor, 5-10 mg twice daily. From alopecia areata patients, peripheral blood was collected along with lesional scalp punch biopsies. After PBMCs were isolated by density centrifugation and stained for CD3, CD4 and CD8, a FACSAria was used to sort CD4+ and CD8+ T cells. Reading the germline V gene gives CDR1 SGHAT and CDR2 FQNNGV. V loses 5 bases at its end and J loses 5 bases; junction bases beyond the gene matches: 13. There are 16 amino acids in the CDR3, from cysteine to phenylalanine inclusive. Only the CDR3 DNA is retained, 48 bases long and in frame from the first base. Libraries were constructed by the immunoSEQ multiplex PCR assay. RNA was extracted from all samples and reverse transcribed into cDNA as template for TCR sequencing. First-strand cDNA was synthesized using SuperScript III with a 2:1 mix of oligo-dT and random hexamers. Amplification bias was assessed with a synthetic immune receptor repertoire, and residual bias was removed computationally. The paper's processing steps were these. After raw reads were preprocessed to remove errors, the CDR3 was defined following IMGT conventions as running from the conserved cysteine to phenylalanine. Clonality was computed as 1 minus the Shannon entropy, with the entropy normalized by log2 of the number of productive unique TCRs. CD4 or CD8 identity of scalp clones was inferred by cross-referencing scalp TCRbeta sequences with sorted blood CD4 and CD8 repertoires. Here the immuneACCESS table is served through TCRdb, limited to in-frame sequences with V and J called. Missing clones are a known gap in these copies; in checked studies unresolved V genes cover under half, and the rest lacks a known reason. V and J calls and clone size are copied from that table; D and trimming were computed from the DNA. The sample profile shows under 350,000 clones; 58% of them were found once. Approximately 1.8% of the sample lies in the top ten.

As regards this clone: Its recognized antigen is unknown. Within one base of it there is no much larger clone, and no base qualities were kept.

The rearrangement joined TRBV11-2 to TRBJ2-5, with TRBD1 identical over 8 junction bases. This TCR came from a human donor with alopecia areata. The sample was CD4+ T cells sorted from blood, taken at week 24, from a patient treated with tofacitinib. The CDR3 corresponds to CASSTSLDRGRETQYF. The DNA sequence reads TGTGCCAGCAGCACCAGCCTCGACAGGGGCCGGGAGACCCAGTACTTC.